Below are 30 T cell receptor beta chains sequenced from a single sample in a study of OX40 agonist ivuxolimab in advanced cancers. Data came from immunoSEQ multiplex PCR; TCRdb stores just in-frame clones and leaves some out. The sample includes more than 45,000 clones, over 60% of them seen just once. Sequenced material: CD4+ or CD8+ T cells sorted from blood, taken in a trial of the OX40 agonist ivuxolimab. The receptors come from an adult with an advanced solid tumor such as melanoma, head and neck, liver or kidney cancer.

V and J are TRBV27 and TRBJ2-7, with 8 bases fitting TRBD2. Germline CDR1 is MNHEY and CDR2 is SMNVEV (reference sequence). The ends lost 6 bases at V and 2 bases at J; junction bases unmatched: 9. CDR3 length: 15 amino acids. The CDR3 sequence: CASSRSGSGPYEQYF. In nucleotides, the CDR3 is TGTGCCAGCAGCCGAAGCGGGAGTGGGCCCTACGAGCAGTACTTC.

This chain joins TRBV6-1 and TRBJ1-2; tentatively, D is TRBD1 (5 bases). The CDR3 extends over 14 amino acids. Trimming left V 8 bases short and J 8 bases short, with 21 bases between. Germline V CDR1 and CDR2: MNHNS, SASEGT. The CDR3 here is CASSDSGTLRGYTF. The CDR3 region has the DNA TGTGCCAGCTCCGACTCCGGGACCCTAAGGGGCTACACCTTC.

V is TRBV27 and J is TRBJ1-6; perhaps TRBD1 as D (6 bases). This CDR3 is 18 amino acids long. V lost 2 bases, J lost 0 bases, and 14 bases lay in between. From germline, CDR1 is MNHEY and CDR2 SMNVEV (reference sequence). The CDR3 sequence is CASSLQQGASSYNSPLHF. In DNA form, the CDR3 reads TGTGCCAGCAGTTTACAACAGGGCGCGAGCTCCTATAATTCACCCCTCCACTTT.

This clone has only one observation. The rearrangement links TRBV21-1 to TRBJ1-6. TRBV21-1 is marked as a pseudogene. This CDR3 has 16 amino acids. CDR3 in DNA: TGTGCCAGCAGCGTTCCGCGGGGAAGCTATAATTCACCCCTCCACTTT. It yields the protein CASSVPRGSYNSPLHF.

This clone occurred a few times. The chain has TRBV5-1 and TRBJ2-3; 9 bases line up with TRBD2. The junction had 15 bases not matched to a gene; V was cut back by 4 bases and J by 0 bases. Per germline, CDR1 SGHRS and CDR2 YFSETQ. The CDR3 loop spans 19 amino acids. CDR3 amino acids: CASSTLAGEIVRSTDTQYF. CDR3 nucleotides: TGCGCCAGCAGCACGTTAGCGGGAGAGATTGTCCGAAGCACAGATACGCAGTATTTT.

This sequence joins TRBV27 and TRBJ1-4, with unresolved D. Germline V gives CDR1 MNHEY, CDR2 SMNVEV (reference sequence). V was clipped by 4 bases and J by 2 bases, with 11 bases between them. The CDR3 spans 15 residues. Here the CDR3 DNA reads TGTGCCAGCAGTTCCGGGATAGGCACTAATGAAAAACTGTTTTTT. As protein: CASSSGIGTNEKLFF.

Turning to this clone: The junction differs from germline at one of its ends, possibly a read error. The chain couples TRBV7-7 to TRBJ2-3; 12 bases fit TRBD2. This CDR3 contains 15 residues. The germline V gene has CDR1 SSHAT and CDR2 FNYEAQ (reference sequence). CDR3 sequence reads: CASSPLAGGPDTQYF. CDR3 bases: TGTGCTAGCAGCCCGCTAGCGGGAGGGCCAGATACGCAGTATTTT.

V usage is TRBV5-1 and J usage is TRBJ2-1; 13 nucleotides match TRBD2. J was trimmed by 6 bases and V by 3 bases; bases with no gene match: 3. The V gene's germline CDR1 is SGHRS and CDR2 YFSETQ. The CDR3 runs to 15 residues. CDR3 coding DNA: TGCGCCAGCAGCTCGGGACTAGCGGGAACCAATGAGCAGTTCTTC. Translating gives CASSSGLAGTNEQFF.

The chain combines TRBV7-8 with TRBJ2-2, with D perhaps TRBD2 (5 bases). Trimming took off 5 bases at V and 6 bases at J, with 19 bases between the two ends. CDR1 is SGHVS, CDR2 FQNEAQ, per germline. CDR3 length: 16 amino acids. The CDR3 loop is CASSPVRGLASGELFF. The DNA of the CDR3 is TGTGCCAGCAGCCCCGTTCGGGGTTTAGCGTCCGGGGAGCTGTTTTTT.

In nucleotides, the CDR3 is TGTGCCAGCATCGTAGGAGCAGGGGGGAACAATGAGCAGTTCTTC. The encoded protein is CASIVGAGGNNEQFF. V and J are TRBV6-1 and TRBJ2-1; TRBD1 might be the D (7 bases). The CDR3 consists of 15 residues. Trimming removed 7 bases at V and 5 bases at J, with 18 bases between. Germline V lookup: CDR1 MNHNS, CDR2 SASEGT.

The V and J genes are TRBV6-1 and TRBJ2-3; 10 bases map to TRBD2. V lost 2 bases, J lost 6 bases, and 8 bases stayed unmatched. The CDR3 is 16 amino acids. Germline values: CDR1 MNHNS, CDR2 SASEGT. The DNA for the CDR3 is TGTGCCAGCAGTGAACCGGGGCTAGCGGGAGCTGATACGCAGTATTTT. Translated, it gives CASSEPGLAGADTQYF.

V is TRBV5-1 and J is TRBJ2-3, with TRBD2 matching 8 bases. The CDR3 is made up of 16 amino acids. Trimming cost V 1 base and J 2 bases; bases outside gene matches: 6. The germline V gene has CDR1 SGHRS and CDR2 YFSETQ. The CDR3 reads CASSLQRESFTDTQYF. The CDR3 DNA reads as TGCGCCAGCAGCTTGCAGCGGGAGAGCTTCACAGATACGCAGTATTTT.

The chain recombines TRBV28 with TRBJ1-3; D uncertain. From germline, CDR1 is MDHEN and CDR2 SYDVKM. This CDR3 spans 16 amino acids. The V gene lost 3 bases and the J gene lost 0 bases, with 12 bases spanning the gap. CDR3 amino acids: CASSFLGVNSGNTIYF. CDR3 nucleotides: TGTGCCAGCAGTTTTCTCGGGGTTAACTCTGGAAACACCATATATTTT.

This clone was seen once. The rearrangement uses TRBV30 and TRBJ1-6; D not resolved. The germline CDR1 and CDR2 sequences are GTSNPN and SVGIG (reference sequence). Trimming removed 5 bases from V and 2 bases from J, with 7 bases in between. CDR3 length: 13 residues. The CDR3 region is CAWADTYNSPLHF. CDR3 DNA sequence: TGTGCCTGGGCAGACACCTATAATTCACCCCTCCACTTT.

V and J are TRBV28 and TRBJ1-5, with 9 bases aligning to TRBD1. The junction had 5 bases not matched to a gene; V was cut back by 7 bases and J by 4 bases. The germline V gene encodes CDR1 MDHEN and CDR2 SYDVKM. There are 14 residues in the CDR3. The CDR3 DNA sequence: TGTGCCAGCAACCCGACAGGGGGGAATCAGCCCCAGCATTTT. This encodes CASNPTGGNQPQHF.

The rearrangement links TRBV9 to TRBJ2-2; a possible D gene is TRBD1 (6 bases). Germline-derived CDR1 and CDR2 are SGDLS and YYNGEE. CDR3 length equals 15 residues. V lost 0 bases, J lost 2 bases, and 8 bases lay in between. The CDR3 reads CASSVVGGNTGELFF. For the CDR3, the DNA is TGTGCCAGCAGCGTAGTAGGGGGAAACACCGGGGAGCTGTTTTTT.

The chain uses TRBV19 and TRBJ2-3, with a possible D match to TRBD2 (6 bases). Germline V lookup: CDR1 LNHDA, CDR2 SQIVND (reference sequence). The CDR3 length is 15 residues. Trimming took 6 bases from V and 0 from J, leaving 13 bases between them. This CDR3 is CASSYFSGSTDTQYF. As DNA, the CDR3 is TGTGCCAGTAGCTACTTTAGCGGTAGCACAGATACGCAGTATTTT. The complete variable domain, with remaining parts taken from reference TRBV19 and TRBJ2-3, reads DGGITQSPKYLFRKEGQNVTLSCEQNLNHDAMYWYRQDPGQGLRLIYYSQIVNDFQKGDIAEGYSVSREKKESFPLTVTSAQKNPTAFYLCASSYFSGSTDTQYFGPGTRLTVL.

The rearrangement uses TRBV5-1 and TRBJ2-7; 12 bases agree with TRBD2. The CDR3 totals 16 residues. Germline V CDR1 and CDR2: SGHRS, YFSETQ. After removal of 3 bases from V and 4 bases from J, the junction contained 8 bases not matched to a gene. CDR3 in amino acids: CASSYLLAGGPYEQYF. CDR3 nucleotide sequence: TGCGCCAGCAGCTACCTCCTAGCGGGAGGGCCTTACGAGCAGTACTTC.

This chain joins TRBV18 and TRBJ1-4; unclear D gene. The V end lost 4 bases, the J end lost 5 bases, and 11 bases lay between the germline ends. CDR1 and CDR2 from the germline V gene are KGHSH and LQKENI. The CDR3 has 14 residues. The CDR3, as DNA: TGTGCCAGCTCACACGGAGCCGGGAATGAAAAACTGTTTTTT. Translating gives CASSHGAGNEKLFF. The full variable domain, rest sourced from reference TRBV18 and TRBJ1-4, is NAGVMQNPRHLVRRRGQEARLRCSPMKGHSHVYWYRQLPEEGLKFMVYLQKENIIDESGMPKERFSAEFPKEGPSILRIQQVVRGDSAAYFCASSHGAGNEKLFFGSGTQLSVL.

V usage is TRBV7-9 and J usage is TRBJ1-3; D is uncertain. The CDR3 is 13 residues long. Germline CDR1 is SEHNR and CDR2 is FQNEAQ (reference sequence). V lost 6 bases to trimming and J lost 4 bases, with 10 bases between them. CDR3 amino acids: CASSFSLGNTIYF. The CDR3 DNA follows: TGTGCCAGCAGTTTTTCTCTGGGAAACACCATATATTTT.

This sequence joins TRBV7-8 and TRBJ2-1; D ambiguous. Per the germline V gene, CDR1 is SGHVS and CDR2 is FQNEAQ. Trimming took off 1 base at V and 7 bases at J, with 8 bases between the two ends. The CDR3 contains 13 residues. The chain's CDR3 is CASSLDWGNEQFF. DNA of the CDR3: TGTGCCAGCAGCTTAGATTGGGGAAATGAGCAGTTCTTC.

The chain carries TRBV6-1 and TRBJ1-5; D possibly corresponds to TRBD1 (5 bases). The V end was cut by 0 bases, the J end by 6 bases, with 12 bases between. In germline, CDR1 is MNHNS, CDR2 SASEGT. CDR3 length: 15 residues. The CDR3: CASSEARERGQPQHF. The CDR3 region has the DNA TGTGCCAGCAGTGAAGCAAGGGAAAGGGGTCAGCCCCAGCATTTT.

This chain joins TRBV6-5 and TRBJ1-2; no firm D call. Trimming cost V 4 bases and J 2 bases, with 5 bases left between them. The CDR3 has 12 amino acids. Germline V gives CDR1 MNHEY, CDR2 SVGAGI. The DNA of the CDR3 is TGTGCCAGCAGTTCGCCCAACTATGGCTACACCTTC. Protein sequence: CASSSPNYGYTF.

The V call is TRBV6-5, the J call TRBJ1-6; 10 bases fit TRBD1. The ends lost 6 bases at V and 8 bases at J; junction bases unmatched: 7. This CDR3 is built from 15 residues. CDR1 is MNHEY, CDR2 SVGAGI, per germline. CDR3 amino acids: CASSQDRGFYSPLHF. The CDR3 nucleotides are TGTGCCAGCAGCCAGGACAGGGGGTTCTATTCACCCCTCCACTTT.

With regard to this clone: One end of the junction varies from germline; a read error may be responsible. The V and J genes are TRBV5-1 and TRBJ2-7; D not certain. Germline loops: CDR1 SGHRS, CDR2 YFSETQ. The CDR3 is 13 residues long. The CDR3 nucleotides read TGTGCCAGCAGCTCCGCGGTTCCCTACGAGCAGTACTTC. It specifies CASSSAVPYEQYF.

This chain connects TRBV5-4 to TRBJ2-1; 16 bases are a match to TRBD2. The trim removed 3 bases at V and 5 bases at J, leaving 5 bases unmatched. There are 17 residues in the CDR3. Germline V gene lookup returns CDR1 SGHNT and CDR2 YYREEE (reference sequence). CDR3 DNA sequence: TGTGCCAGCAGCTCCCCGGGACTAGCGGGGGGGAACAATGAGCAGTTCTTC. This sequence encodes CASSSPGLAGGNNEQFF.

The rearrangement links TRBV7-8 to TRBJ2-7, with D hard to call. From germline, CDR1 is SGHVS and CDR2 FQNEAQ. With 4 bases removed from V and 0 bases from J, the gap between germline ends came to 10 bases. CDR3 length: 14 residues. DNA of the CDR3: TGTGCCAGCAGCTACACAGTAGGCTCCTACGAGCAGTACTTC. It yields the protein CASSYTVGSYEQYF.

The chain recombines TRBV12-5 with TRBJ2-7, with 8 bases that match TRBD2. The CDR3 length is 13 residues. The germline V gene has CDR1 LGHNT and CDR2 FRNRAP. With 8 bases clipped from V and 5 bases from J, the junction kept 8 bases outside the gene matches. In nucleotides, the CDR3 is TGTGCTAGTCGGTCAAGCGGGAGTCACGAGCAGTACTTC. Translation: CASRSSGSHEQYF. Based on the CDR3 plus reference TRBV12-5 and TRBJ2-7, the full variable domain is DARVTQTPRHKVTEMGQEVTMRCQPILGHNTVFWYRQTMMQGLELLAYFRNRAPLDDSGMPKDRFSAEMPDATLATLKIQPSEPRDSAVYFCASRSSGSHEQYFGPGTRLTVT.

CDR3 loop: CASSWGGLSKNIQYF. The DNA of the CDR3 is TGTGCCAGCAGTTGGGGTGGCCTTTCCAAAAACATTCAGTACTTC. The gene calls are TRBV2 and TRBJ2-4; D uncertain. V gave up 5 bases and J gave up 2 bases, with 13 bases separating them. This CDR3 has 15 residues. From germline, CDR1 is SNHLY and CDR2 FYNNEI.

CDR3 coding DNA: TGTGCCAGCAGTAGGACTAGAACAGATACGCAGTATTTT. The encoded protein is CASSRTRTDTQYF. The chain employs TRBV2 and TRBJ2-3; 7 positions agree with TRBD2. CDR1 is SNHLY, CDR2 FYNNEI, per germline. V shed 5 bases, J shed 3 bases, and the junction held 2 bases outside the gene matches. The CDR3 sequence is 13 residues long.